The text below deals with one T cell receptor (beta chain). This clone's antigen is unknown. Base qualities are not at hand, and no much larger clone is one base apart. TCRbeta CDR3 regions were amplified from genomic DNA using the immunoSEQ Assay, a bias-controlled multiplex PCR. Under the source paper's analysis protocol: Nucleated cell counts per sample were estimated from amplification of reference gene primers within the assay. To quantify the absolute abundance of each unique TCRbeta CDR3 rearrangement, sequence reads were collapsed and filtered. For each sample, productive Simpson clonality was calculated as the square root of Simpson's diversity index across productive rearrangements. The table comes from immuneACCESS by way of TCRdb, which keeps in-frame sequences with V and J called. Part of the clones is missing from these tables; in studies checked, under half for an unresolved V gene and the rest for unknown reasons. The DNA gave D and trimming, while V, J and clone size come from that table. The sample table contains 50,000 or so clones; only one count was recorded for 90% of them. The top ten constitute nearly 10% of the sample.

The data stem from a study of blood T cell repertoires in COVID-19 (dated by TCRdb to about 2020). About the investigation overall: The collaborator samples originated in the United States, Italy and Spain and spanned the acute and convalescent phases of COVID-19. Samples came from the ongoing ImmuneRACE study (first 160 participants) plus 1,254 subjects from 6 global collaborators. Sample metadata almost always included a de-identified subject ID, COVID-19 status, age in years and sex. HLA class I and class II types, where available, came from metadata supplied by the sample provider rather than from assay-based typing. The repertoires were released in a freely available public database intended as a resource for research on the immune response to SARS-CoV-2. The prospective study material was composed of cDNA or gDNA derived from T cells, B-cell-depleted T cells, or PBMCs. The dataset comprised deeply sampled blood TCRbeta repertoires from subjects exposed to, actively infected with, or recovered from COVID-19. Study-wide findings and limitations: How much clinical and demographic metadata was included differed by source and by participant, and the metadata was provided uncurated.

Whole blood was collected in K2EDTA tubes by collaborating institutions according to the institutions' own protocols. For TCRbeta analysis, collaborators shipped samples as frozen whole blood, isolated PBMCs, or DNA extracted from either of those sample types. Reading the germline V gene (reference sequence) gives CDR1 LNHDA and CDR2 SQIVND. CDR3 length: 13 amino acids, cysteine to phenylalanine. Left in the record is the CDR3 DNA by itself, 39 bases read in frame from the first base. For this chain, trimming is 5 bases at the V end and 4 bases at the J end, and the number of junction bases without a gene match is 4.

Specimen: peripheral blood. The origin of this receptor is an elderly woman with acute or convalescent COVID-19. The rearranged chain carries TRBV19 and TRBJ1-2; 7 middle bases align to TRBD1. CDR3 reads: CASSRDSLYGYTF. The nucleotides read TGTGCCAGTAGTCGGGACAGCCTCTATGGCTACACCTTC.